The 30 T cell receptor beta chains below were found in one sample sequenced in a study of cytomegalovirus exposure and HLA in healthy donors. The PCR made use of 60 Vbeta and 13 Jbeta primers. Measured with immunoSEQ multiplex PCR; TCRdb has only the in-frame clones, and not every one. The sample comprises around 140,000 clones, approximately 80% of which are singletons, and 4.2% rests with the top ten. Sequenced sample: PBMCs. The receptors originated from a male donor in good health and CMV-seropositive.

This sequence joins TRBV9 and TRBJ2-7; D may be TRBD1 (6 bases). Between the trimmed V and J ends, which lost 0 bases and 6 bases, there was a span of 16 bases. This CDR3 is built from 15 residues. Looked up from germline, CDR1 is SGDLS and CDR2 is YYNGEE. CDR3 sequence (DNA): TGTGCCAGCAGCGTAGGAGGGGGTCTTTATACCGAGCAGTACTTC. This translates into CASSVGGGLYTEQYF.

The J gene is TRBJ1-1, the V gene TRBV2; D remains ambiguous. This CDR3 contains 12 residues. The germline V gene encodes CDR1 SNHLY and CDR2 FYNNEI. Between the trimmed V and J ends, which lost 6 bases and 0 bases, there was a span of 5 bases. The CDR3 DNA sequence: TGTGCCAGCAGCGGTCTGAACACTGAAGCTTTCTTT. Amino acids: CASSGLNTEAFF. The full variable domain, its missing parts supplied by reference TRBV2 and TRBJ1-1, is EPEVTQTPSHQVTQMGQEVILRCVPISNHLYFYWYRQILGQKVEFLVSFYNNEISEKSEIFDDQFSVERPDGSNFTLKIRSTKLEDSAMYFCASSGLNTEAFFGQGTRLTVV.

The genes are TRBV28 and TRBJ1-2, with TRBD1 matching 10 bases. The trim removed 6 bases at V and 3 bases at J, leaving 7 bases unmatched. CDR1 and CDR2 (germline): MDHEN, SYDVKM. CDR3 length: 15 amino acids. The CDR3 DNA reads TGTGCCAGCAGCATGAGGACAGGGGGTTACTATGGCTACACCTTC. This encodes CASSMRTGGYYGYTF.

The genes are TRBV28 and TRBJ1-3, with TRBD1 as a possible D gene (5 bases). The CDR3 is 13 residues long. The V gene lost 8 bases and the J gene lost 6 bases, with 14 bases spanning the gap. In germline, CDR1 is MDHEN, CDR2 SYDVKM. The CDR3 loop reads CASGGVSVNTIYF. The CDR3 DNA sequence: TGTGCCAGCGGAGGGGTTTCGGTAAACACCATATATTTT. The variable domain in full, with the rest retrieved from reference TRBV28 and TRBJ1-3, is DVKVTQSSRYLVKRTGEKVFLECVQDMDHENMFWYRQDPGLGLRLIYFSYDVKMKEKGDIPEGYSVSREKKERFSLILESASTNQTSMYLCASGGVSVNTIYFGEGSWLTVV.

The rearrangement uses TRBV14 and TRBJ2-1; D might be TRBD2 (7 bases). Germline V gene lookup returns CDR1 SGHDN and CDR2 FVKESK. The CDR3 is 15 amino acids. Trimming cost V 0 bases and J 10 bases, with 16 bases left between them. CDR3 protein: CASSQEGGGAQEQFF. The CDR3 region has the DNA TGTGCCAGCAGCCAAGAGGGAGGGGGGGCCCAGGAGCAGTTCTTC.

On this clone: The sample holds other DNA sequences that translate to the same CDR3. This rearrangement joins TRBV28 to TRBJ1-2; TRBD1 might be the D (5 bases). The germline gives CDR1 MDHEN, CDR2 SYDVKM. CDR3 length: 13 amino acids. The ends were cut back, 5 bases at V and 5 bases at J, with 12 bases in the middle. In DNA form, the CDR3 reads TGTGCCAGCAGTCCTACAGGAGATTATGGCTACACCTTC. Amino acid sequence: CASSPTGDYGYTF.

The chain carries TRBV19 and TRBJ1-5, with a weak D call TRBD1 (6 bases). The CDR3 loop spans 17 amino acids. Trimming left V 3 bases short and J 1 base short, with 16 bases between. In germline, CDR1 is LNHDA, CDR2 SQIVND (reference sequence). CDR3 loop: CASSMWAGVGSNQPQHF. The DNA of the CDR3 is TGTGCCAGTAGTATGTGGGCAGGGGTCGGAAGCAATCAGCCCCAGCATTTT.

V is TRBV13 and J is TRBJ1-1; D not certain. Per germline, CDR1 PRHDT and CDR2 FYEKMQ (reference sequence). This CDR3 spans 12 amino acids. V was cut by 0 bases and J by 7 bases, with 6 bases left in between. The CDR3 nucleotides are TGTGCCAGCAGCTTAGGTGTTAGTGAAGCTTTCTTT. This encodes CASSLGVSEAFF.

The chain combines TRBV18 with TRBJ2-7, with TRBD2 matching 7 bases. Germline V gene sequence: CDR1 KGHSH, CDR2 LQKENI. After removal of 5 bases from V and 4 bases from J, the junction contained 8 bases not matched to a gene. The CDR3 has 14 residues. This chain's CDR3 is CASSGGAGSYEQYF. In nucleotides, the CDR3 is TGTGCCAGCTCAGGGGGAGCGGGAAGTTACGAGCAGTACTTC.

CDR3 residues: CASSSGTANTEAFF. Here the CDR3 DNA reads TGTGCCAGCTCAAGCGGGACTGCGAACACTGAAGCTTTCTTT. The chain combines TRBV18 with TRBJ1-1; perhaps TRBD1 as D (5 bases). Germline V gene data show CDR1 as KGHSH and CDR2 as LQKENI. The CDR3 consists of 14 residues. V was cut by 5 bases and J by 1 base, with 11 bases left in between. Drawing the rest from reference TRBV18 and TRBJ1-1, the complete variable domain is NAGVMQNPRHLVRRRGQEARLRCSPMKGHSHVYWYRQLPEEGLKFMVYLQKENIIDESGMPKERFSAEFPKEGPSILRIQQVVRGDSAAYFCASSSGTANTEAFFGQGTRLTVV.

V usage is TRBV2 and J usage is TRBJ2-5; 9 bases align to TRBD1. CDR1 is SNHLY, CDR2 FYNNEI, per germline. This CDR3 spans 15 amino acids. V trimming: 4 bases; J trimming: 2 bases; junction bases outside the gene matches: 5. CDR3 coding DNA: TGTGCCAGCAGTGGGGGGACAGGGATACAAGAGACCCAGTACTTC. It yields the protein CASSGGTGIQETQYF.

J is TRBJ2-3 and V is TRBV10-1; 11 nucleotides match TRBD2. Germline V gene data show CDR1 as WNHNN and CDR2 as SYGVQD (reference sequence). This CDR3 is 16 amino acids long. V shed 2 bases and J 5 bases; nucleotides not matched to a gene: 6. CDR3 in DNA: TGCGCCAGCAGTGAGAGGCTAGCGGGGGGCGAAGATACGCAGTATTTT. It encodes CASSERLAGGEDTQYF.

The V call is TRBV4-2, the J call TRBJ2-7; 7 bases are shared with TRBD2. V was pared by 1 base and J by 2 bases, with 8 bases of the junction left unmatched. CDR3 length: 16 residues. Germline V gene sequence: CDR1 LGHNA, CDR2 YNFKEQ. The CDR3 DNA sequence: TGTGCCAGCAGCCAAGGAGAAGGTGGGGGGGCCTACGAGCAGTACTTC. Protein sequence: CASSQGEGGGAYEQYF.

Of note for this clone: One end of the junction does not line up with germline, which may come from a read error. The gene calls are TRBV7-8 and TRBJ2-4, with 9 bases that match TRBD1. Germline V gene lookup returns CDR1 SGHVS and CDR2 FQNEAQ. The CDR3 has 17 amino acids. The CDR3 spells CASSFGWDREAKNSQYF. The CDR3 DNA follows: TGTGCCAGCAGCTTCGGGTGGGACAGGGAGGCCAAAAACAGTCAGTACTTC.

The CDR3 bases are TGTGCCATCAGTAGCGGGAGGGCCTACAATGAGCAGTTCTTC. As protein: CAISSGRAYNEQFF. This sequence joins TRBV10-3 and TRBJ2-1; TRBD2 agrees at 10 bases. With V trimmed by 5 bases and J by 2 bases, 0 bases remained unmatched. Germline V CDR1 and CDR2: ENHRY, SYGVKD. CDR3 length: 14 amino acids.

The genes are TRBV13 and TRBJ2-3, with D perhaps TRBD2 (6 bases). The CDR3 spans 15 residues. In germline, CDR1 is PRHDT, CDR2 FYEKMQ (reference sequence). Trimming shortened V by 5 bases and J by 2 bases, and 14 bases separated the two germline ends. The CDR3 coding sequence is TGTGCCAGCAGCCCCCGGGGCGGGACCACAGATACGCAGTATTTT. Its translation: CASSPRGGTTDTQYF. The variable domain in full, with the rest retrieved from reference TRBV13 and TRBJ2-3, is AAGVIQSPRHLIKEKRETATLKCYPIPRHDTVYWYQQGPGQDPQFLISFYEKMQSDKGSIPDRFSAQQFSDYHSELNMSSLELGDSALYFCASSPRGGTTDTQYFGPGTRLTVL.

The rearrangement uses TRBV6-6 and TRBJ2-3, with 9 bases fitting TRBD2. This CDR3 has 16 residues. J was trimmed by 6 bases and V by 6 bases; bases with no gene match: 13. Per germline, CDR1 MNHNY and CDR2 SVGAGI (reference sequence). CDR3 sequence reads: CASRQRLAAGKDTQYF. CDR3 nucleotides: TGTGCCAGCAGACAACGACTAGCGGCAGGCAAGGATACGCAGTATTTT.

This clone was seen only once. The CDR3 DNA sequence: TGTGCCAGCAGCTTACAAGGGAGGGGTTTGGACACTGAAGCTTTCTTT. It is translated as CASSLQGRGLDTEAFF. The chain links TRBV5-5 to TRBJ1-1; D might be TRBD1 (5 bases). Germline CDR1 SGHKS, CDR2 YYEKEE (reference sequence). There are 16 residues in the CDR3. Trimming took off 2 bases at V and 3 bases at J, with 17 bases between the two ends.

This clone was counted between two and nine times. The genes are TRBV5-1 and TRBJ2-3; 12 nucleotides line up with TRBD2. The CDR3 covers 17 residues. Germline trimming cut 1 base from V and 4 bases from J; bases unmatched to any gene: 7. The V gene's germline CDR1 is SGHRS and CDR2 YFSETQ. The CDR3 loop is CASSLRLAGVKPDTQYF. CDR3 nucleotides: TGCGCCAGCAGCTTGAGACTAGCGGGAGTTAAGCCAGATACGCAGTATTTT.

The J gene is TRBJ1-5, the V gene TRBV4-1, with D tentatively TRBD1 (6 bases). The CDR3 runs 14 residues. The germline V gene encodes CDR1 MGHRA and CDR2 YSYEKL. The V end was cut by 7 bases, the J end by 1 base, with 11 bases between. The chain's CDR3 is CASTDRKSNQPQHF. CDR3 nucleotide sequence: TGCGCCAGCACTGACAGGAAGAGCAATCAGCCCCAGCATTTT.

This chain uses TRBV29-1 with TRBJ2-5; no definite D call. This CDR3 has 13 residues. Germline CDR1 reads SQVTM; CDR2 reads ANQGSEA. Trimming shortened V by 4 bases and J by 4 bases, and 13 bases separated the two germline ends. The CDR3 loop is CSVGPRLVETQYF. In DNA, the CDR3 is TGCAGCGTTGGGCCCAGGTTGGTAGAGACCCAGTACTTC. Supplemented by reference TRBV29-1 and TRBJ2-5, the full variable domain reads SAVISQKPSRDICQRGTSLTIQCQVDSQVTMMFWYRQQPGQSLTLIATANQGSEATYESGFVIDKFPISRPNLTFSTLTVSNMSPEDSSIYLCSVGPRLVETQYFGPGTRLLVL.

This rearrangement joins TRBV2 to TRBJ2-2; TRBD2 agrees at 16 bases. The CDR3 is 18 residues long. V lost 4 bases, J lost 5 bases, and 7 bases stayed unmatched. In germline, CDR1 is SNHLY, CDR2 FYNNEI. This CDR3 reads CASSVLGLAGGPTGELFF. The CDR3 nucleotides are TGTGCCAGCAGTGTGTTGGGACTAGCGGGAGGGCCAACCGGGGAGCTGTTTTTT.

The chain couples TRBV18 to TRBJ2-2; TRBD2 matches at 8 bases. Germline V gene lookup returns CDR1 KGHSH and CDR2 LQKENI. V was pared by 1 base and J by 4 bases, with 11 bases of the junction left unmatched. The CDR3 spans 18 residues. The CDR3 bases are TGTGCCAGCTCACCACTTGGTAGCGGGGAAGTGAGCACCGGGGAGCTGTTTTTT. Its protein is CASSPLGSGEVSTGELFF.

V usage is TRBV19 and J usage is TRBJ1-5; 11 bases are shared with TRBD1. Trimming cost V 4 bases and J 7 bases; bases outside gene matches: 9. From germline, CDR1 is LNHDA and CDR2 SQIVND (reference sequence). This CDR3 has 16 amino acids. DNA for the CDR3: TGTGCCAGTAGTACAACCGGGACAGGGGGTCGGCAGCCCCAGCATTTT. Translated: CASSTTGTGGRQPQHF. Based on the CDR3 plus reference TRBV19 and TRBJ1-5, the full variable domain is DGGITQSPKYLFRKEGQNVTLSCEQNLNHDAMYWYRQDPGQGLRLIYYSQIVNDFQKGDIAEGYSVSREKKESFPLTVTSAQKNPTAFYLCASSTTGTGGRQPQHFGDGTRLSIL.

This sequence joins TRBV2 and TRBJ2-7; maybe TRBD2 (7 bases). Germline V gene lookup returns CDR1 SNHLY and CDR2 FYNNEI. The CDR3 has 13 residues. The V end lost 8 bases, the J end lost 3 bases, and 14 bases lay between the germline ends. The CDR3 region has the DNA TGTGCCAGCGGTAGGGGGGGTCTCTACGAGCAGTACTTC. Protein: CASGRGGLYEQYF.

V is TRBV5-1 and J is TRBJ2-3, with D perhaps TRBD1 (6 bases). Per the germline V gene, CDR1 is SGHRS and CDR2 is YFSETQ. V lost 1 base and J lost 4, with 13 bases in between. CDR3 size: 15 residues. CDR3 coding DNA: TGCGCCAGCAGCTTGAACTCAGGGGTCGCAGATACGCAGTATTTT. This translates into CASSLNSGVADTQYF. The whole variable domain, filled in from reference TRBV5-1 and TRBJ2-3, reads KAGVTQTPRYLIKTRGQQVTLSCSPISGHRSVSWYQQTPGQGLQFLFEYFSETQRNKGNFPGRFSGRQFSNSRSEMNVSTLELGDSALYLCASSLNSGVADTQYFGPGTRLTVL.

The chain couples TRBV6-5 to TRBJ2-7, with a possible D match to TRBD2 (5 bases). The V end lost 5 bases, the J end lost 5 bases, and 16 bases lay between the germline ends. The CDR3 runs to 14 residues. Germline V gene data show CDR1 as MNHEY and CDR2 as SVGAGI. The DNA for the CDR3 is TGTGCCAGCAGTGAAGGCGTTGAGGGCCACGAGCAGTACTTC. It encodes CASSEGVEGHEQYF.

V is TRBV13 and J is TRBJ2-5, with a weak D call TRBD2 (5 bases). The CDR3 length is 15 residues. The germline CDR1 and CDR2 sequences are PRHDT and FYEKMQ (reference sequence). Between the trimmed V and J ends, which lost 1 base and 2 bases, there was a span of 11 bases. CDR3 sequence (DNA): TGTGCCAGCAGCTTAGAGGCAAGGAGGCAAGAGACCCAGTACTTC. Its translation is CASSLEARRQETQYF. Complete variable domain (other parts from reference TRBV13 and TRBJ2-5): AAGVIQSPRHLIKEKRETATLKCYPIPRHDTVYWYQQGPGQDPQFLISFYEKMQSDKGSIPDRFSAQQFSDYHSELNMSSLELGDSALYFCASSLEARRQETQYFGPGTRLLVL.

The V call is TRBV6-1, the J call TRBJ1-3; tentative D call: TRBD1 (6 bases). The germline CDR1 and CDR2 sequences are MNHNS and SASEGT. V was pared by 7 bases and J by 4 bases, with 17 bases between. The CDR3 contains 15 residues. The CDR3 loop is CASNSLQDSGNTIYF. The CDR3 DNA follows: TGTGCCAGCAACTCCCTCCAGGACAGCGGAAACACCATATATTTT.

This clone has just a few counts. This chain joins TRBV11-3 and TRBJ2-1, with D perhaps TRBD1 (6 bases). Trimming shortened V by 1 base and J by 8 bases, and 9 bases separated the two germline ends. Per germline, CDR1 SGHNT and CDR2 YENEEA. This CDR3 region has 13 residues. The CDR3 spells CASSLVQGDEQFF. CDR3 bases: TGTGCCAGCAGCTTAGTACAGGGAGATGAGCAGTTCTTC.